Listed below are T cell receptor beta chains from one sample, sequenced in a study of OX40 agonist ivuxolimab in advanced cancers. The table came from immunoSEQ multiplex PCR; TCRdb's copy has only in-frame clones and leaves some out. The repertoire holds about 59,000 clones, with around 87% as singletons. This specimen consisted of CD4+ or CD8+ T cells sorted from blood, obtained in a trial of the OX40 agonist ivuxolimab. The receptors originated from an adult with an advanced solid tumor such as melanoma, head and neck, liver or kidney cancer. CDR3s leave out the opening cysteine and the closing phenylalanine or tryptophan. The D gene is left open where the match is weak.

NA | TRBV29-1 | SASSSDTQY
NA | TRBV28 | ASSSQGPATDTQY
NA | TRBV27 | ASSWGKGAGELF
NA | TRBV7-8 | ASSLEEQEETQY
NA | TRBV10-3 | AIRPSGIGVGELF
NA | TRBV5-4 | ASSLQGGLGLETQY
NA | TRBV7-3 | ASSPQGGAVYGYT
NA | TRBV5-6 | ASSLMRGAETQY
NA | TRBV27 | ASSLKGRSNTEAF
TRBD1 | TRBV7-6 | ASSFRRQGTYNEQF
NA | TRBV5-1 | ASSLLKVGTDQPQH
NA | TRBV6-5 | ASSYSGGYGYT
NA | TRBV7-9 | ASSFRDEKLF
TRBD1 | TRBV5-6 | ASSYGDRDTYEQY
NA | TRBV28 | ASRPGQGAAQH
NA | TRBV18 | ASSPFGSDSGNTIY
NA | TRBV20-1 | SALLNYGYT
NA | TRBV7-2 | ASSRAWGDTEAF
NA | TRBV7-3 | ASSLRAQDTRLPYGYT
NA | TRBV30 | AWSVLGSTSEQY
NA | TRBV5-5 | ASSLWVNNEQF
NA | TRBV5-6 | ASRGPRDGNQPQH
TRBD1 | TRBV30 | AWSPGQGLQETQY
NA | TRBV9 | ASSAGGRTEAF
NA | TRBV4-1 | ASSPLGVLGNTIY
NA | TRBV30 | AWTGGGAKNIQY
NA | TRBV5-6 | ASSLFRGLSNQPQH
NA | TRBV28 | ASSSGGERVVQY
NA | TRBV29-1 | SVDNANTIY
TRBD2 | TRBV27 | ASSPTSGTTYEQY
NA | TRBV23-1 | ASSQTPFINLKNIQY
NA | TRBV29-1 | SLGTDTQY